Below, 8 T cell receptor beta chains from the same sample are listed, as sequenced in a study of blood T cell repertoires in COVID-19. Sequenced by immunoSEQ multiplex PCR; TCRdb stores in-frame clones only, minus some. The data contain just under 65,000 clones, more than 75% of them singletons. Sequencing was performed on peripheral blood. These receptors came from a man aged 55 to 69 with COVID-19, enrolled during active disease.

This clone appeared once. Written as DNA, the CDR3 is TGTGCCAGCAGTAGACAGGGGCGCACTGAAGCTTTCTTT. This sequence encodes CASSRQGRTEAFF. This chain links TRBV27 with TRBJ1-1; 8 bases map to TRBD1. The V gene's germline CDR1 is MNHEY and CDR2 SMNVEV (reference sequence). The CDR3 loop spans 13 amino acids. V shed 5 bases, J shed 4 bases, and the junction held 3 bases outside the gene matches.

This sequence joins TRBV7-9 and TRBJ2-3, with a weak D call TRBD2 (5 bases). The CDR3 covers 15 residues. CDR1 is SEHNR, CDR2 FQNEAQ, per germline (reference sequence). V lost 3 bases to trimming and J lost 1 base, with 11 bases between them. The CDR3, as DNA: TGTGCCAGCAGCTTCGGAGCGGACGGCACAGATACGCAGTATTTT. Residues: CASSFGADGTDTQYF. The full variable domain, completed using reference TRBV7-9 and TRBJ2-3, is DTGVSQNPRHKITKRGQNVTFRCDPISEHNRLYWYRQTLGQGPEFLTYFQNEAQLEKSRLLSDRFSAERPKGSFSTLEIQRTEQGDSAMYLCASSFGADGTDTQYFGPGTRLTVL.

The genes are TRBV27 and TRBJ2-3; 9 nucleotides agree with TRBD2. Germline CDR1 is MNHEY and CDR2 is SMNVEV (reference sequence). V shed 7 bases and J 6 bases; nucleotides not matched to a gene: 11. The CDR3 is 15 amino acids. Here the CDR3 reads CASTLGGRAWDTQYF. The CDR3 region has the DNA TGTGCCAGCACCCTTGGCGGGAGGGCATGGGATACGCAGTATTTT.

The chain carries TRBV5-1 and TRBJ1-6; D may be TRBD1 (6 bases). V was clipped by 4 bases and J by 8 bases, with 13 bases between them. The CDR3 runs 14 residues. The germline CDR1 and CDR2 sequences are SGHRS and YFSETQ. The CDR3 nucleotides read TGCGCCAGCAGCGGAACAGGGAATGATTCACCCCTCCACTTT. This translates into CASSGTGNDSPLHF.

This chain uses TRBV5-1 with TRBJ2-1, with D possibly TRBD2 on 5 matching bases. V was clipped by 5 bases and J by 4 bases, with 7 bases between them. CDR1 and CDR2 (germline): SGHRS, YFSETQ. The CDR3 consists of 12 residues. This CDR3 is CASRGGYNEQFF. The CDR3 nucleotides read TGCGCCAGCAGAGGCGGGTACAATGAGCAGTTCTTC.

The CDR3 region has the DNA TGTGCCAGCAGCCCGGACTGGAGAACCACCGGGGAGCTGTTTTTT. Amino acid sequence: CASSPDWRTTGELFF. The rearrangement links TRBV5-4 to TRBJ2-2; tentatively, D is TRBD2 (5 bases). Trimming left V 4 bases short and J 4 bases short, with 14 bases between. CDR3 length: 15 residues. Germline CDR1 is SGHNT and CDR2 is YYREEE (reference sequence).

In nucleotides, the CDR3 is TGTGCCAGTAGTATGGGTAGCCCCCAGGAGCAGTACTTC. Its protein is CASSMGSPQEQYF. The genes are TRBV19 and TRBJ2-7; D is ambiguous. V gave up 3 bases and J gave up 7 bases, with 13 bases separating them. This CDR3 comprises 13 residues. Germline V lookup: CDR1 LNHDA, CDR2 SQIVND (reference sequence).

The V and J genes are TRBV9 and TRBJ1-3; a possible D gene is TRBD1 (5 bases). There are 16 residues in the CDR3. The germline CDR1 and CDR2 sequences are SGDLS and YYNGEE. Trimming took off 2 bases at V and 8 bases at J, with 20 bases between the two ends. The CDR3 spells CASSVGVGSPGDTIYF. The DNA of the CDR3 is TGTGCCAGCAGCGTGGGGGTGGGCTCTCCGGGAGACACCATATATTTT.